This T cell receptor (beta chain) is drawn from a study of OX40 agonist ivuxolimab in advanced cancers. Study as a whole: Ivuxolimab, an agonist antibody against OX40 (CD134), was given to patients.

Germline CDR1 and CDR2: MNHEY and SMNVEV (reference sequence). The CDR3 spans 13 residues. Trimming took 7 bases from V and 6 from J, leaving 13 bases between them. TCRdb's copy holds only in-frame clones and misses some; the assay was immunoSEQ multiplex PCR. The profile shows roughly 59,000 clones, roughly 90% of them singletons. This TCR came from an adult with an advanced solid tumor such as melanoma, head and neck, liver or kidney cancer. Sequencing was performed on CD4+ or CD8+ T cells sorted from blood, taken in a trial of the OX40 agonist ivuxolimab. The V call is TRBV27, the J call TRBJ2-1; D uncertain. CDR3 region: CASKALSGNEQFF. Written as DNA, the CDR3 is TGTGCCAGCAAGGCCCTATCAGGCAATGAGCAGTTCTTC.